These 20 T cell receptor beta chains were sequenced from one sample in a study of blood T cell repertoires in COVID-19. This table comes from immunoSEQ multiplex PCR, and its TCRdb copy is limited to in-frame clones, with some not included. This table holds under 200,000 clones, approximately 83% found once. Input material: peripheral blood. The receptors were gathered from a woman at least 80 years old with acute or convalescent COVID-19.

V usage is TRBV12-3 or TRBV12-4 and J usage is TRBJ1-1; D gene unclear. V gave up 1 base and J gave up 1 base, with 4 bases separating them. This CDR3 comprises 13 residues. The CDR3 loop reads CASSLGENTEAFF. In DNA form, the CDR3 reads TGTGCCAGCAGTTTAGGAGAGAACACTGAAGCTTTCTTT.

The chain uses TRBV5-4 and TRBJ1-2, with D possibly being TRBD1 (6 bases). This CDR3 contains 15 residues. Germline assignment: CDR1 SGHNT and CDR2 YYREEE (reference sequence). V lost 3 bases, J lost 8 bases, and 20 bases lay in between. This CDR3 is CASSSRGGGGGGYTF. The CDR3, as DNA: TGTGCCAGCAGCTCCCGGGGCGGGGGCGGCGGGGGCTACACCTTC.

This clone has only one observation. The chain employs TRBV27 and TRBJ2-7; 7 bases are shared with TRBD1. With 0 bases clipped from V and 0 bases from J, the junction kept 5 bases outside the gene matches. The CDR3 consists of 16 residues. Germline lookup yields CDR1 MNHEY and CDR2 SMNVEV (reference sequence). CDR3 residues: CASSLSDRKFSYEQYF. The CDR3 DNA follows: TGTGCCAGCAGTTTATCGGACAGGAAATTCTCCTACGAGCAGTACTTC.

The chain has TRBV4-2 and TRBJ2-7; 11 positions match TRBD1. J lost 5 bases, V lost 1 base, and 10 bases had no gene match. Germline V gene lookup returns CDR1 LGHNA and CDR2 YNFKEQ. The length of the CDR3 is 17 residues. CDR3 in DNA: TGTGCCAGCAGCCAAGTGCTGGGACAGGGGGATTTTGACGAGCAGTACTTC. It is translated as CASSQVLGQGDFDEQYF.

The chain recombines TRBV13 with TRBJ2-7, with D tentatively TRBD2 (5 bases). V gave up 5 bases and J gave up 5 bases, with 19 bases separating them. CDR3 size: 15 residues. The germline CDR1 and CDR2 sequences are PRHDT and FYEKMQ (reference sequence). The CDR3 region has the DNA TGTGCCAGCAGCCCAACCTACACCGCCGGGGACGAGCAGTACTTC. Its protein is CASSPTYTAGDEQYF.

This sequence joins TRBV11-3 and TRBJ2-3, with 7 bases lining up with TRBD1. Losses at the gene ends were 4 bases for V and 4 bases for J; bases not matched to a gene: 2. The germline gives CDR1 SGHNT, CDR2 YENEEA. The CDR3 spans 13 residues. CDR3 sequence reads: CASSSDRPDTQYF. CDR3 DNA: TGTGCCAGCAGCTCGGACAGGCCAGATACGCAGTATTTT.

The chain uses TRBV5-8 and TRBJ2-1; TRBD2 matches 10 bases. The length of the CDR3 is 18 residues. Unmatched junction bases numbered 12, after V lost 6 bases and J lost 0 bases. The V gene's germline CDR1 is SGHTS and CDR2 YDEGEE. CDR3 DNA sequence: TGTGCCAGCACCCGTGTTAGCGGGAGGTTTCTCTCCTACAATGAGCAGTTCTTC. Translation: CASTRVSGRFLSYNEQFF.

V and J are TRBV7-9 and TRBJ2-7; 9 bases agree with TRBD1. The CDR3 length is 16 residues. Germline values: CDR1 SEHNR, CDR2 FQNEAQ (reference sequence). V gave up 6 bases and J gave up 0 bases; unmatched junction bases: 9. The CDR3 sequence is CASSTPDRGGSYEQYF. The CDR3 coding sequence is TGTGCCAGCAGTACACCTGACAGGGGGGGCTCCTACGAGCAGTACTTC.

The V call is TRBV18, the J call TRBJ1-1; 7 bases map to TRBD1. V dropped 6 bases and J dropped 11; count of bases not matched to a gene: 9. CDR3 length equals 12 residues. Per germline, CDR1 KGHSH and CDR2 LQKENI. The CDR3, as DNA: TGTGCCAGCTCGGATTCAGGGGGGTTGGCTTTCTTT. Translating gives CASSDSGGLAFF.

This rearrangement joins TRBV3-1 (or the pseudogene TRBV3-2) to TRBJ2-3; 14 nucleotides line up with TRBD2. Germline V CDR1 and CDR2: LGHDT, YNNKEL (reference sequence). The CDR3 length is 16 residues. Losses at the gene ends were 1 base for V and 5 bases for J; bases not matched to a gene: 2. Here the CDR3 reads CASSQGTSGGIDTQYF. For the CDR3, the DNA is TGTGCCAGCAGCCAAGGGACTAGCGGGGGGATAGATACGCAGTATTTT.

The V call is TRBV11-2, the J call TRBJ2-5, with 12 positions matching TRBD2. V lost 5 bases, J lost 2 bases, and 3 bases stayed unmatched. The CDR3 runs to 15 residues. Germline CDR1 is SGHAT and CDR2 is FQNNGV. The CDR3 DNA is TGTGCCAGCAGCCCGACTAGCGGGGGACAAGAGACCCAGTACTTC. The encoded protein is CASSPTSGGQETQYF. The full variable domain, completed using reference TRBV11-2 and TRBJ2-5, is EAGVAQSPRYKIIEKRQSVAFWCNPISGHATLYWYQQILGQGPKLLIQFQNNGVVDDSQLPKDRFSAERLKGVDSTLKIQPAKLEDSAVYLCASSPTSGGQETQYFGPGTRLLVL.

The rearrangement uses TRBV25-1 and TRBJ1-5, with 7 positions matching TRBD1. The CDR3 consists of 15 residues. Germline CDR1 is MGHDK and CDR2 is SYGVNS. The J segment lost 3 bases and the V segment lost 1 base, leaving 3 bases of the junction unmatched. CDR3 sequence reads: CASSESGGNNQPQHF. The DNA of the CDR3 is TGTGCCAGCAGTGAATCAGGGGGGAACAATCAGCCCCAGCATTTT.

This clone was detected once. The CDR3 nucleotides read TGTGCCAGCAGCCGAACAGGGGGAGTTTCACCCCTCCACTTT. It yields the protein CASSRTGGVSPLHF. The rearrangement joins TRBV6-5 to TRBJ1-6; TRBD1 matches 8 bases. The ends lost 6 bases at V and 9 bases at J; junction bases unmatched: 7. Germline V lookup: CDR1 MNHEY, CDR2 SVGAGI. The CDR3 has 14 residues.

CDR3 amino acids: CASSRGTGGAETQYF. The CDR3 DNA reads TGTGCCAGCAGCCGTGGGACAGGGGGCGCGGAGACCCAGTACTTC. The V and J genes are TRBV6-5 and TRBJ2-5; the match to TRBD1 covers 12 bases. Germline-derived CDR1 and CDR2 are MNHEY and SVGAGI. The CDR3 contains 15 residues. The V and J ends lost 6 bases and 5 bases, in that order; junction bases with no gene match: 7.

The chain carries TRBV6-5 and TRBJ2-7; D is perhaps TRBD2 (6 bases). The CDR3 has 13 residues. Trimming took 6 bases from V and 3 from J, leaving 12 bases between them. Germline V CDR1 and CDR2: MNHEY, SVGAGI. CDR3 in amino acids: CASRWQGGYEQYF. CDR3 coding DNA: TGTGCCAGCAGATGGCAGGGAGGCTACGAGCAGTACTTC.

The V gene is TRBV5-1, the J gene TRBJ2-2, with D tentatively TRBD2 (6 bases). Germline lookup yields CDR1 SGHRS and CDR2 YFSETQ. The CDR3 loop spans 14 amino acids. V dropped 4 bases and J dropped 2 bases, with 9 bases sitting between them. CDR3 coding DNA: TGCGCCAGCAGCATCGGGGGAAACACCGGGGAGCTGTTTTTT. This codes for CASSIGGNTGELFF.

The chain uses TRBV6-2 or TRBV6-3 and TRBJ2-2; 10 nucleotides line up with TRBD2. Germline CDR1 reads MNHEY; CDR2 reads SVGEGT. The CDR3 sequence is 17 residues long. Trimming at V came to 4 bases and at J to 2 bases, leaving 7 bases not matched to a gene. The CDR3 nucleotides are TGTGCCAGCAGTTTTCAAGCGGGAGGGCCTAACACCGGGGAGCTGTTTTTT. Translating gives CASSFQAGGPNTGELFF.

This sequence joins TRBV19 and TRBJ1-5; TRBD1 matches at 10 bases. Germline CDR1 and CDR2: LNHDA and SQIVND (reference sequence). This CDR3 spans 17 amino acids. Trimming at V came to 2 bases and at J to 7 bases, leaving 11 bases not matched to a gene. CDR3 DNA sequence: TGTGCCAGTAGTATATACGGATGGACAGGGGGGGGACAGCCCCAGCATTTT. Protein sequence: CASSIYGWTGGGQPQHF.

This clone was detected a few times. The CDR3 loop is CASSLGAHSGNTIYF. In DNA form, the CDR3 reads TGTGCCAGCAGTTTGGGGGCCCACTCTGGAAACACCATATATTTT. V is TRBV28 and J is TRBJ1-3; tentatively, D is TRBD1 (6 bases). In germline, CDR1 is MDHEN, CDR2 SYDVKM. Trimming stripped 3 bases from V and 0 bases from J, with 9 bases between. CDR3 length: 15 residues.

The rearrangement joins TRBV29-1 to TRBJ1-3; D gene ambiguous. This CDR3 has 15 amino acids. Looked up from germline, CDR1 is SQVTM and CDR2 is ANQGSEA. V was cut by 6 bases and J by 0 bases, with 15 bases left in between. CDR3 amino acids: CSVRNPGNSGNTIYF. The CDR3 nucleotides are TGCAGCGTCCGAAACCCCGGGAACTCTGGAAACACCATATATTTT.